Listed below are T cell receptor beta chains from one sample, sequenced in a study of naive and memory T cell subsets. MiXCR was run by TCRdb on the UMI-ligation and nested PCR reads, yielding one entry per CDR3 protein. The sample lists about 150,000 distinct CDR3 sequences, approximately 17% occurring once. Sequenced material: naive CD4+ T cells from blood. The origin of the receptors is a human donor in good health. The CDR3 runs from the conserved cysteine through the conserved F or W.

>14|TRBV6-1|TRBJ1-1
CASSQPGQFTEAFF
>14|TRBV20-1|TRBJ2-5
CSARPGSHQETQYF
>13|TRBV7-2|TRBJ1-1
CASSLNRAAEAFF
>13|TRBV11-1|TRBJ2-7
CASSWDRPYEQYF
>13|TRBV29-1|TRBJ1-1
CSGVTAQNTEAFF
>14|TRBV28|TRBJ2-3
CASSYGRDTDTRYF
>16|TRBV7-2|TRBJ1-2
CASSAFRTGANYGYTF
>12|TRBV11-3|TRBJ2-7
CASSLGAHEQYF
>14|TRBV29-1|TRBJ2-3
CSVGGTGGADTQYF
>16|TRBV28|TRBJ2-1
CASSLVTGATGNEQFF
>13|TRBV28|TRBJ2-7
CASRRDTHYEQYF
>18|TRBV4-2|TRBJ2-2
CASSQDWGQGTNTGELFF
>14|TRBV5-1|TRBJ2-7
CASSLPTVSYEQYF
>13|TRBV10-3|TRBJ1-1
CAISENNGGEAFF
>11|TRBV30|TRBJ1-1
CAWSGDTEAFF
>15|TRBV10-3|TRBJ1-6
CAISASRGNNSPLHF
>15|TRBV30|TRBJ2-7
CAWSGGRLSSYEQYF
>10|TRBV12-3/TRBV12-4|TRBJ1-2
CASKGDGYTF
>13|TRBV7-3|TRBJ2-3
CASSLTFQDTQYF
>14|TRBV10-3|TRBJ2-5
CAISEGRGSETQYF
>12|TRBV14|TRBJ2-1
CASSQGGTTQFF
>12|TRBV29-1|TRBJ2-1
CSVVGLAEPGFF
>12|TRBV28|TRBJ1-5
CASSLVFKPQHF
>15|TRBV3-1|TRBJ2-5
CASSQAWTGQETQYF
>16|TRBV12-3/TRBV12-4|TRBJ1-4
CASSLVRTRSRVELFF
>16|TRBV20-1|TRBJ2-2
CSASRGLAGYTGELFF
>15|TRBV29-1|TRBJ2-6
CSATTDLSGANVLTF
>17|TRBV5-4|TRBJ2-3
CASSLLTHSGGTDTQYF
>14|TRBV30|TRBJ2-5
CAWTPWTARETQYF
>16|TRBV18|TRBJ2-1
CASSPSTAGGGNEQFF
>18|TRBV20-1|TRBJ2-5
CSARDFRRGLSTQETQYF
>16|TRBV5-4|TRBJ2-2
CASSLSRGGDTGELFF